What follows are 19 T cell receptor beta chains derived from one specimen sequenced in a study of T cells in Graves' hyperthyroidism and ophthalmopathy. Template material for amplifying TCR beta CDR3 regions consisted of RNA transcripts. When the TCR CDR3 underwent first-round RT-PCR, the HTBI primer set was used. TCRdb re-derived calls from the multiplex PCR reads in MiXCR, one entry per CDR3 protein. The table lists approximately 640,000 distinct CDR3 sequences, about 18% of them singletons. Sequenced input: blood. These receptors came from a man aged 50 to 59 with Graves' hyperthyroidism.

The V and J genes are TRBV20-1 and TRBJ1-2; a weak D match, TRBD1 (6 bases). CDR1 DFQATT and CDR2 SNEGSKA come from the germline V gene (reference sequence). This CDR3 comprises 13 residues. Between the trimmed V and J ends, which lost 1 base and 4 bases, there was a span of 10 bases. CDR3 amino acids: CSARVRDTYGYTF. In nucleotides, the CDR3 is TGCAGTGCTAGAGTCCGGGACACCTATGGCTACACCTTC.

J is TRBJ1-4 and V is TRBV5-1; TRBD1 aligns across 10 bases. The V segment lost 4 bases and the J segment 8 bases; nucleotides outside the gene matches: 5. Germline CDR1 reads SGHRS; CDR2 reads YFSETQ. The CDR3 is 14 residues long. The CDR3 region has the DNA TGCGCCAGCAGCACGGACAGGGGGAAAGAAAAACTGTTTTTT. Its translation is CASSTDRGKEKLFF.

This clonotype was recorded a few times. The chain links TRBV13 to TRBJ2-2; a possible D gene is TRBD2 (5 bases). V gave up 2 bases and J gave up 5 bases, with 15 bases separating them. The CDR3 has 16 residues. Germline lookup yields CDR1 PRHDT and CDR2 FYEKMQ (reference sequence). The CDR3 spells CASSLKREIITGELFF. The CDR3 DNA is TGTGCCAGCAGCTTAAAGAGGGAAATAATAACCGGGGAGCTGTTTTTT.

This chain uses TRBV30 with TRBJ1-2; D is perhaps TRBD1 (5 bases). This CDR3 is 13 amino acids long. The germline CDR1 and CDR2 sequences are GTSNPN and SVGIG (reference sequence). Between the trimmed V and J ends, which lost 0 bases and 8 bases, there was a span of 13 bases. CDR3 nucleotides: TGTGCCTGGAGTGTACGGGTAGGGGAAGGCTACACCTTC. Amino acids: CAWSVRVGEGYTF.

A note on this clonotype: A read error may explain this, as a much larger clone is one base away. The chain carries TRBV27 and TRBJ2-1; D is tentatively TRBD1 or TRBD2 (6 bases each). Germline V CDR1 and CDR2: MNHEY, SMNVEV (reference sequence). This CDR3 has 15 amino acids. CDR3 sequence reads: CASSLGGLLVNEQCF. The CDR3 coding sequence is TGTGCCAGCAGTTTAGGGGGGCTGCTAGTTAATGAGCAGTGCTTC.

Many counts were recorded for this clonotype. The chain couples TRBV29-1 to TRBJ1-2; D unclear. The CDR3 spans 12 residues. Germline values: CDR1 SQVTM, CDR2 ANQGSEA. The V and J ends lost 3 bases and 8 bases respectively, with 13 bases between them. As DNA, the CDR3 is TGCAGCGTTGATGAGGACGATGGGGGCTACACCTTC. Amino acids: CSVDEDDGGYTF.

This clonotype was seen ten or more times. The chain employs TRBV7-3 and TRBJ2-3, with D maybe TRBD1 (5 bases). Germline V gene lookup returns CDR1 SGHTA and CDR2 FQGTGA. Trimming pared 4 bases from V and 0 bases from J, leaving 11 bases between. This CDR3 comprises 15 residues. CDR3 DNA: TGTGCCAGCAGCTGGCAGGGTTTCAGCACAGATACGCAGTATTTT. This translates into CASSWQGFSTDTQYF.

This clonotype was picked up many times. V usage is TRBV10-3 and J usage is TRBJ2-7; tentative D call: TRBD1 (6 bases). The CDR3 consists of 14 residues. Trimming removed 8 bases from V and 5 bases from J, with 19 bases in between. Germline CDR1 and CDR2: ENHRY and SYGVKD. The DNA for the CDR3 is TGTGCCATCTCTGTAGGGGGAAAAATTAACGAGCAGTACTTC. This encodes CAISVGGKINEQYF.

The chain links TRBV12-3 or TRBV12-4 to TRBJ2-2; perhaps TRBD2 as D (5 bases). The CDR3 is made up of 14 amino acids. Trimming took 6 bases from V and 8 from J, leaving 16 bases between them. The CDR3 loop reads CASSLGIRRGELFF. CDR3 in DNA: TGTGCCAGCAGCCTCGGGATCCGGCGGGGGGAGCTGTTTTTT.

This clonotype was seen many times. The chain employs TRBV7-3 and TRBJ2-2; D is uncertain. V lost 5 bases and J 4 bases, leaving 8 bases between the germline ends. Germline CDR1 is SGHTA and CDR2 is FQGTGA. The CDR3 is 13 amino acids. DNA of the CDR3: TGTGCCAGCAGCAGGGTGTCCACCGGGGAGCTGTTTTTT. Translated, it gives CASSRVSTGELFF.

This clonotype was counted many times. The V and J genes are TRBV6-1 and TRBJ1-1; 7 nucleotides align to TRBD1. There are 16 residues in the CDR3. V was clipped by 6 bases and J by 4 bases; unmatched bases: 14. Per the germline V gene, CDR1 is MNHNS and CDR2 is SASEGT. The CDR3, as DNA: TGTGCCAGCAGCCACCTACAGGGGCCCCGCGGCACTGAAGCTTTCTTT. Amino acids: CASSHLQGPRGTEAFF.

The rearrangement links TRBV29-1 to TRBJ2-1, with 8 bases aligning to TRBD2. The CDR3 totals 11 residues. Losses at the gene ends were 7 bases for V and 7 bases for J; bases not matched to a gene: 3. Per germline, CDR1 SQVTM and CDR2 ANQGSEA. The CDR3 DNA follows: TGCAGCGGAGGACTAGCTAATGAGCAGTTCTTC. Protein sequence: CSGGLANEQFF.

This clonotype was observed at least ten times. This chain connects TRBV19 to TRBJ2-5; D may match TRBD1 or TRBD2 (5 bases each). There are 12 residues in the CDR3. Per the germline V gene, CDR1 is LNHDA and CDR2 is SQIVND (reference sequence). The germline V and J ends were trimmed by 5 bases and 5 bases, with 9 bases remaining between them. The CDR3 DNA follows: TGTGCCAGTAGTCCAGGGAGCGAGACCCAGTACTTC. Translated: CASSPGSETQYF.

Worth noting for this clonotype: One junction end disagrees with the germline gene, perhaps due to a read error. This chain joins TRBV6-4 and TRBJ2-2; D is uncertain. CDR1 is MRHNA and CDR2 is SNTAGT in the germline V gene. This CDR3 spans 15 amino acids. CDR3 residues: CAGSDSGGNTGELFF. In nucleotides, the CDR3 is TGTGCCGGCAGTGACTCCGGCGGGAACACCGGGGAGCTGTTTTTT.

This clonotype was found many times. This chain connects TRBV10-3 to TRBJ2-1, with 10 bases lining up with TRBD2. V gave up 7 bases and J gave up 5 bases; unmatched junction bases: 5. CDR3 length: 14 residues. The germline gives CDR1 ENHRY, CDR2 SYGVKD. CDR3 loop: CAIMTSGSNNEQFF. In DNA form, the CDR3 reads TGTGCCATCATGACTAGCGGGTCTAACAATGAGCAGTTCTTC.

The chain joins TRBV5-1 to TRBJ2-7, with D tentatively TRBD1 or TRBD2 (5 bases each). The CDR3 covers 14 residues. Germline V lookup: CDR1 SGHRS, CDR2 YFSETQ. V lost 4 bases to trimming and J lost 4 bases, with 15 bases between them. CDR3 nucleotide sequence: TGCGCCAGCAGCCCCGGGACGCAACAGTACGAGCAGTACTTC. Amino acids: CASSPGTQQYEQYF.

This clonotype was seen many times. The CDR3 DNA follows: TGTGCCAGCAGCCCGACAGGCAATTCACCCCTCCACTTT. It encodes CASSPTGNSPLHF. The rearrangement joins TRBV28 to TRBJ1-6; possibly TRBD1 for D (6 bases). With 6 bases removed from V and 7 bases from J, the gap between germline ends came to 10 bases. The CDR3 spans 13 residues. Germline assignment: CDR1 MDHEN and CDR2 SYDVKM.

Only a few counts were recorded for this clonotype. This chain uses TRBV7-9 with TRBJ2-1, with D maybe TRBD1 (5 bases). Looked up from germline, CDR1 is SEHNR and CDR2 is FQNEAQ (reference sequence). CDR3 length: 14 amino acids. Trimming took 5 bases from V and 6 from J, leaving 14 bases between them. The CDR3 nucleotides read TGTGCCAGCAGCCCCAGTGTACAGGCCAATGAGCAGTTCTTC. Amino acids: CASSPSVQANEQFF. Complete variable domain (other parts from reference TRBV7-9 and TRBJ2-1): DTGVSQNPRHKITKRGQNVTFRCDPISEHNRLYWYRQTLGQGPEFLTYFQNEAQLEKSRLLSDRFSAERPKGSFSTLEIQRTEQGDSAMYLCASSPSVQANEQFFGPGTRLTVL.

Of note for this clonotype: It is likely a read error, because the conserved phenylalanine at the end of the CDR3 is missing. This rearrangement joins TRBV7-9 to TRBJ2-7, with D possibly matching TRBD1 (6 bases). V gave up 5 bases and J gave up 2 bases, with 10 bases separating them. From germline, CDR1 is SEHNR and CDR2 FQNEAQ (reference sequence). The CDR3 runs 13 residues. CDR3: CASSPDRTYEQYL. The DNA for the CDR3 is TGTGCCAGCAGCCCCGACAGGACCTACGAGCAGTACTTG.